This T cell receptor beta chain was documented in a study of tissue T cells after allogeneic stem cell transplantation. Broader study findings: Limitations included a small, clinically heterogeneous cohort and limited sampling depth.

As for this clone: Its antigen is still unknown.

This table comes from immunoSEQ multiplex PCR, and its TCRdb copy is limited to in-frame clones, with some not included. The table includes under 30,000 clones, 73% detected once. The input for sequencing was tissue from the ileum, taken at autopsy. This TCR was recovered from an older female donor with lung cancer.

In nucleotides, the CDR3 is TGTGCCAGCAGTTACGAGTTAGTCGGATCGGGATCCCTCCACTTT. Translation gives CASSYELVGSGSLHF. V is TRBV6-5 and J is TRBJ1-6; D unresolved. V was clipped by 2 bases and J by 14 bases, with 19 bases between them. The CDR3 contains 15 residues. Germline assignment: CDR1 MNHEY and CDR2 SVGAGI.